Following are 5 T cell receptor beta chains from one sample sequenced in a study of CD8 T cells in ankylosing spondylitis. TCRdb reanalysed the 5' RACE reads using MiXCR and keeps one entry per CDR3 protein. The sample has 250,000 or so distinct CDR3 sequences, roughly a quarter seen once. Sequenced input: blood, either unsorted or a sorted T cell fraction (not recorded which). The receptor set was obtained from a male donor with ankylosing spondylitis or in good health (not recorded which).

This chain connects TRBV29-1 to TRBJ2-1, with a possible D match to TRBD2 (6 bases). This CDR3 is 11 amino acids long. Trimming left V 7 bases short and J 8 bases short, with 12 bases between. Per germline, CDR1 SQVTM and CDR2 ANQGSEA. CDR3 sequence (DNA): TGCAGCGCTACTAGCACCGATGAGCAGTTCTTC. Amino acids: CSATSTDEQFF.

This clonotype showed up many times. V usage is TRBV29-1 and J usage is TRBJ2-1; 7 nucleotides match TRBD1. In germline, CDR1 is SQVTM, CDR2 ANQGSEA. J lost 4 bases, V lost 6 bases, and 6 bases had no gene match. This CDR3 region has 13 residues. The CDR3 reads CSVPRQGYNEQFF. CDR3 nucleotide sequence: TGCAGCGTACCTAGACAGGGTTACAATGAGCAGTTCTTC.

This clonotype was counted many times. The V gene is TRBV6-1, the J gene TRBJ2-3; 7 nucleotides match TRBD2. Per the germline V gene, CDR1 is MNHNS and CDR2 is SASEGT. Trimming took 6 bases from V and 1 from J; bases not matched to a gene: 7. The length of the CDR3 is 15 residues. The CDR3 sequence is CASRWGGLGTDTQYF. CDR3 sequence (DNA): TGTGCCAGCAGATGGGGGGGTTTGGGCACAGATACGCAGTATTTT.

This clonotype was seen only a few times. This chain links TRBV25-1 with TRBJ2-3, with a tentative D call TRBD2 (6 bases). The CDR3 contains 15 residues. CDR1 is MGHDK and CDR2 is SYGVNS in the germline V gene. With 3 bases removed from V and 0 bases from J, the gap between germline ends came to 10 bases. The CDR3 spells CASSDAGPSTDTQYF. CDR3 bases: TGTGCCAGCAGTGATGCGGGACCGAGCACAGATACGCAGTATTTT.

V gene TRBV6-5 combines with J gene TRBJ2-3; 13 bases align to TRBD2. CDR1 is MNHEY, CDR2 SVGAGI, per germline. This CDR3 contains 16 residues. Trimming took 4 bases from V and 6 from J; bases not matched to a gene: 7. The CDR3 loop is CASSSGLAGSRDTQYF. The CDR3 DNA is TGTGCCAGCAGTTCGGGACTAGCGGGGTCGCGTGATACGCAGTATTTT.